This T cell receptor (beta chain) originates from a study of T cell repertoires in ileal Crohn's disease. The protocol was immunoSEQ multiplex PCR, while the TCRdb copy is restricted to in-frame clones and leaves out a portion. There are about 5,600 clones in the sample; around 86% occur only once, and approximately 5.1% lies in the top ten. Per germline, CDR1 SGHTA and CDR2 FQGNSA. V dropped 2 bases and J dropped 7 bases, with 5 bases sitting between them. The CDR3 runs 12 residues. Specimen: ileal tissue. The clonotype originates from an adult with Crohn's disease. The chain joins TRBV7-2 to TRBJ2-2, with D unclear. DNA of the CDR3: TGTGCCAGCAGCTTAAAGATCGGGGAGCTGTTTTTT. This sequence encodes CASSLKIGELFF.